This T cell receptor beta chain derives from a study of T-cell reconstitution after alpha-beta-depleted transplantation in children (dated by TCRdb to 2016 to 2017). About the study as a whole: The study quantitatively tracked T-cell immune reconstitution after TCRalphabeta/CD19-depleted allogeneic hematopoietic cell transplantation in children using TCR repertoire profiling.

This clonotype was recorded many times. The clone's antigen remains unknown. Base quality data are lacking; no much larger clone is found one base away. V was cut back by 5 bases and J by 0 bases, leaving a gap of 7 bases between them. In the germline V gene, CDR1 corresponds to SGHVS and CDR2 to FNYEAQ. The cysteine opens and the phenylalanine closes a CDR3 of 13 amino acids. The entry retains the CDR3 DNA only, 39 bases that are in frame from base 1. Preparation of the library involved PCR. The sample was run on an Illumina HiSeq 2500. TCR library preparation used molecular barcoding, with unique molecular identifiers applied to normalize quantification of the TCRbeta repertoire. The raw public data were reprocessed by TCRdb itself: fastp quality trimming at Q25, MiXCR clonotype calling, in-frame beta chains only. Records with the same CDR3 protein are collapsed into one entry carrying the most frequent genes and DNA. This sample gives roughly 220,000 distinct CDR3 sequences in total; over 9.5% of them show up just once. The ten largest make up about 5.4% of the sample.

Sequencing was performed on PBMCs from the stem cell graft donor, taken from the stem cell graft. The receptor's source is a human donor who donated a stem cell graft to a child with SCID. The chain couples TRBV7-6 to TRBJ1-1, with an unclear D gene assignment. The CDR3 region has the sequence CASSLQLNTEAFF. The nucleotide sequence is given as TGTGCCAGCAGCCTACAGCTGAACACTGAAGCTTTCTTT. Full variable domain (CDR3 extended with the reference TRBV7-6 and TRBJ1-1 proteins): GAGVSQSPRYKVTKRGQDVALRCDPISGHVSLYWYRQALGQGPEFLTYFNYEAQQDKSGLPNDRFSAERPEGSISTLTIQRTEQRDSAMYRCASSLQLNTEAFFGQGTRLTVV.